This entry is about one T cell receptor beta chain. The data stem from a study of T cells in Graves' hyperthyroidism and ophthalmopathy. V gave up 8 bases and J gave up 2 bases, with 16 bases separating them. Germline V gives CDR1 SEHNR, CDR2 FQNEAQ (reference sequence). The CDR3 spans 14 residues. Researchers took RNA transcripts and amplified the TCR beta CDR3 regions from them. The study used the HTBI primer set for a first-round RT-PCR of the TCR CDR3. MiXCR, applied by TCRdb to the multiplex PCR reads, yields one record per CDR3 protein. The sample records 450,000 to 700,000 distinct CDR3 sequences, approximately 44% being singletons.

The sequenced sample consisted of peripheral blood or thyroid tissue (not recorded which). This TCR was sampled from an adult woman with Graves' disease, either hyperthyroidism or ophthalmopathy (not recorded which). The V call is TRBV7-9, the J call TRBJ2-7; a weak D match, TRBD1 (6 bases). The CDR3 sequence is CASSPPGQPYEQYF. The CDR3, as DNA: TGTGCCAGCTCACCACCGGGACAACCCTACGAGCAGTACTTC.